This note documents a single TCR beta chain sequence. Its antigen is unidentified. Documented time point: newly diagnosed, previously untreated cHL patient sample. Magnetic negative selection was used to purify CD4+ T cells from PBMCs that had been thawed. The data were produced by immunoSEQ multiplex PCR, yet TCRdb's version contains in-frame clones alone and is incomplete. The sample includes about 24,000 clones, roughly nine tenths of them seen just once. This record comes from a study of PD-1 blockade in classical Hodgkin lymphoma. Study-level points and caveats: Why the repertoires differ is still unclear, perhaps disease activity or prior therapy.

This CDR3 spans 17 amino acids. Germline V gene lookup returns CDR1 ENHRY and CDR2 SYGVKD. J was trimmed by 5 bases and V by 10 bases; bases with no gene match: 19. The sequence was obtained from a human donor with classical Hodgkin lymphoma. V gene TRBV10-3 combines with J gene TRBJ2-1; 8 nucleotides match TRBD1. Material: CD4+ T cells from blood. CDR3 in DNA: TGTGCCACTGGACAGGGAGGCCCCTCTTCCTACGACAATGAGCAGTTCTTC. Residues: CATGQGGPSSYDNEQFF.